The entry that follows covers one TCR beta chain sequence. This entry belongs to a study of blood T cell repertoires in COVID-19. Study context: Both acute and convalescent COVID-19 samples were obtained from the United States, Italy and Spain. T cells, B-cell-depleted T cells, or PBMCs provided the cDNA or gDNA that served as material.

Measured with immunoSEQ multiplex PCR; TCRdb has only the in-frame clones, and not every one. This sample has 140,000 or so clones, with 65% to 85% found just once. The length of the CDR3 is 13 residues. The ends were cut back, 4 bases at V and 1 base at J, with 8 bases in the middle. Germline lookup yields CDR1 SGHRS and CDR2 YFSETQ. This TCR derives from a woman aged 55-70 years with acute or convalescent COVID-19. The specimen sequenced was peripheral blood. The chain has TRBV5-1 and TRBJ2-5, with a weak D call TRBD1 (6 bases). CDR3 loop: CASSEGVQETQYF. The CDR3 DNA sequence: TGCGCCAGCAGCGAGGGGGTCCAAGAGACCCAGTACTTC.